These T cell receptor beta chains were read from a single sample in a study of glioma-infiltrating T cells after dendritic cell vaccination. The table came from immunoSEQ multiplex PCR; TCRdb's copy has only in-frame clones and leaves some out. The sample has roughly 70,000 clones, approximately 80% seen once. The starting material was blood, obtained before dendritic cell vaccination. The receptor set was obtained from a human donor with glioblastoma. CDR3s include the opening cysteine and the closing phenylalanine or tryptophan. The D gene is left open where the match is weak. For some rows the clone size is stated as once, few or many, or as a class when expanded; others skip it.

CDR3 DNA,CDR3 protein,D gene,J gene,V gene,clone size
TGCGCCAGCAGCTTGGGAGGACAGGGGAGCTCCTACAATGAGCAGTTCTTC,CASSLGGQGSSYNEQFF,TRBD1,TRBJ2-1,TRBV5-1,.
TGTGCCAGCAGCGTATCGGGATACCTGGATGGCTACACCTTC,CASSVSGYLDGYTF,.,TRBJ1-2,TRBV9,.
TGTGCCAGCAGCTTATATAGGAGGGGTCAGCCCCAGCATTTT,CASSLYRRGQPQHF,.,TRBJ1-5,TRBV11-3,few
TGTGCCAGCAGCCAAGGCGGGGGAACACTAGCGGGAGGCCTGAACACCGGGGAGCTGTTTTTT,CASSQGGGTLAGGLNTGELFF,TRBD2,TRBJ2-2,TRBV4-2,.
TGTGCCAGCTCACCATCTTCGTCCGGCGGGGCCAATGAGCAGTTCTTC,CASSPSSSGGANEQFF,.,TRBJ2-1,TRBV18,.
TGTGCCAGCAGCTTAGCAACAGGGGGGAGGTCCTACGAGCAGTACTTC,CASSLATGGRSYEQYF,TRBD1,TRBJ2-7,TRBV7-9,.
TGTGCCAGCAGCTTAACGTTAGCGGGGACAGGGTACCGAGAGACCCAGTACTTC,CASSLTLAGTGYRETQYF,.,TRBJ2-5,TRBV7-2,.
TGTGCCAGCGGAGACGGAGATGAAGCTTTCTTT,CASGDGDEAFF,.,TRBJ1-1,TRBV11-3,.
TGTGCCAGCAGCCTGACTAGCGGGAATGGTGAGCAGTTCTTC,CASSLTSGNGEQFF,TRBD2,TRBJ2-1,TRBV7-9,.
TGTGCCAGCAGCTTAGCAGGGCAGGGAATGGGGGAGCTGTTTTTT,CASSLAGQGMGELFF,.,TRBJ2-2,TRBV7-2,.
TGTGCCAGCAGCCAAGATCTAAGCGGGGGGGAAAAGCAGTTCTTC,CASSQDLSGGEKQFF,TRBD2,TRBJ2-1,TRBV4-2,.
TGTGCCTGGATACCGGGATCTGGAAACACCATATATTTT,CAWIPGSGNTIYF,.,TRBJ1-3,TRBV30,.
TGTGCCAGCATTTCGACTGAACCGGATACGCAGTATTTT,CASISTEPDTQYF,.,TRBJ2-3,TRBV6-1,.
TGCGCCAGCAGCCAAGGGACTAGCGGGATGGTCTCCTACAATGAGCAGTTCTTC,CASSQGTSGMVSYNEQFF,TRBD2,TRBJ2-1,TRBV5-1,.
TGCGCCAGCAGCCGCCGACCCGCCAGGGGGGATACGCAGTATTTT,CASSRRPARGDTQYF,TRBD1,TRBJ2-3,TRBV4-1,.
TGTGCCAGCAGCCCTTATGCAGGAGGAAACACCATATATTTT,CASSPYAGGNTIYF,.,TRBJ1-3,TRBV6-5,.
TGTGCCAGCAGTGGGGAGGCAGGGCGGAACACTGAAGCTTTCTTT,CASSGEAGRNTEAFF,.,TRBJ1-1,TRBV6-1,few
TGTGCCAGCAGTTACAGAACCCACAGCAGGCCCCAGCATTTT,CASSYRTHSRPQHF,.,TRBJ1-5,TRBV6-5,.
TGTGCCAGCAGCTCGGGGTTATTTAGCAATCAGCCCCAGCATTTT,CASSSGLFSNQPQHF,.,TRBJ1-5,TRBV7-2,.
TGTGCCATCAGTGACGTCGCCTACGAGCAGTACTTC,CAISDVAYEQYF,.,TRBJ2-7,TRBV10-3,once
TGTGCCATCAGTGGGAGGGAGGGCTACAATGAGCAGTTCTTC,CAISGREGYNEQFF,TRBD2,TRBJ2-1,TRBV10-3,.
TGCGCCAGCAGCCTCGGGTTCGCTGAAGCTTTCTTT,CASSLGFAEAFF,.,TRBJ1-1,TRBV4-1,.
TGTGCCAGCAGCGCCTCGACTAGCGGTACCACAGATACGCAGTATTTT,CASSASTSGTTDTQYF,TRBD2,TRBJ2-3,TRBV13,.
TGTGCCAGCAGCCCGGGACAGGGTCTCACCGGGGAGCTGTTTTTT,CASSPGQGLTGELFF,TRBD1,TRBJ2-2,TRBV7-6,.
TGTGCCAGCAGTTACCGAAGCGGGGGGAAGTACAATGAGCAGTTCTTC,CASSYRSGGKYNEQFF,TRBD2,TRBJ2-1,TRBV27,few
TGTGCCAGCAGCTTGTATACTAGCGGGAGTGCAGATACGCAGTATTTT,CASSLYTSGSADTQYF,TRBD2,TRBJ2-3,TRBV5-4,.
TGTGCCAGCAGCTTGCAGGGGCATCGTGGCTACACCTTC,CASSLQGHRGYTF,.,TRBJ1-2,TRBV5-4,.
TGTGCCAGCGGACAGCCTAACGTAGACTATGGCTACACCTTC,CASGQPNVDYGYTF,.,TRBJ1-2,TRBV6-1,.
TGTGCCAGCAGTCCATTGCCGGGTGAGCAGTTCTTC,CASSPLPGEQFF,.,TRBJ2-1,TRBV14,.
TGTGCCAGCAGTGAAGGGACTAGCAGGTTGGTGTCGGATACGCAGTATTTT,CASSEGTSRLVSDTQYF,TRBD2,TRBJ2-3,TRBV6-1,few
TGTGCCAGCAGCCTAAGGACAGGTTATGGCTACACCTTC,CASSLRTGYGYTF,TRBD1,TRBJ1-2,TRBV7-8,.
TGCAGTGCTAGGGGAGTGGGCAGAGCTTTCTTT,CSARGVGRAFF,.,TRBJ1-1,TRBV20-1,.
TGCGCCAGCAGCCCCGGACGGGAGAACACCGGGGAGCTGTTTTTT,CASSPGRENTGELFF,.,TRBJ2-2,TRBV5-1,.
TGTGCCAGCCCACCGGGACAGGGTAAGGTCAGCAATCAGCCCCAGCATTTT,CASPPGQGKVSNQPQHF,TRBD1,TRBJ1-5,TRBV19,once
TGTGCCAGCACCCCTTCGATTTTTACCGGGACAGACTCCTACGAGCAGTACTTC,CASTPSIFTGTDSYEQYF,TRBD1,TRBJ2-7,TRBV27,.
TGTGCCACCAGCAGACGCAATTTTAGGGGGTTATACTACAATGAGCAGTTCTTC,CATSRRNFRGLYYNEQFF,.,TRBJ2-1,TRBV15,.
TGTGCCAGCAGTTACCTCAGGGGCAATGAGCAGTTCTTC,CASSYLRGNEQFF,.,TRBJ2-1,TRBV27,.
TGTGCCAGTAGTATTCAGGCCAGTTCCTACGAGCAGTACTTC,CASSIQASSYEQYF,.,TRBJ2-7,TRBV19,.
TGCGCCAGCAGCTTGGCGGGACAGGGTAATGAAAAACTGTTTTTT,CASSLAGQGNEKLFF,TRBD1,TRBJ1-4,TRBV5-1,.
TGTGCCAGCAGCTTAGGGCAGGGGGTCACTGAAGCTTTCTTT,CASSLGQGVTEAFF,TRBD1,TRBJ1-1,TRBV5-4,once
TGTGCCAGCAGCTCACGGACTAGCGGGGGTGGGGTAAGCAATGAGCAGTTCTTC,CASSSRTSGGGVSNEQFF,TRBD2,TRBJ2-1,TRBV7-6,.
TGTGCCAGCAGCTCCCGGGAGCCCACTGAAGCTTTCTTT,CASSSREPTEAFF,.,TRBJ1-1,TRBV7-8,once
TGTGCTAGTGGCACACAAGAGACCCAGTACTTC,CASGTQETQYF,.,TRBJ2-5,TRBV12-5,.
TGTGCCAGCAGCTTAGTGGAGATTGCCAATCAGCCCCAGCATTTT,CASSLVEIANQPQHF,.,TRBJ1-5,TRBV7-3,.